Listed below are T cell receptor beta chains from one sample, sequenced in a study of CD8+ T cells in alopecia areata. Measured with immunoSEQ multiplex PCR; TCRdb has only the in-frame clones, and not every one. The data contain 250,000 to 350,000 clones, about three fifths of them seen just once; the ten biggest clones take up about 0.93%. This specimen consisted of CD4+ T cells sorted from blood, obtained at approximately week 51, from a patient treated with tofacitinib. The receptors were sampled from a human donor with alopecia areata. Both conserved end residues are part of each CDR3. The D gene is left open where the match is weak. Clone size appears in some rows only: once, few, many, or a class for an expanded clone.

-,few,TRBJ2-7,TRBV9,CASSPTSPGEQYF,TGTGCCAGCAGCCCGACCTCCCCCGGCGAGCAGTACTTC
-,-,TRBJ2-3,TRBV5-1,CASSHLKRGGMNTQYF,TGCGCCAGCAGCCACCTCAAGAGGGGGGGTATGAATACGCAGTATTTT
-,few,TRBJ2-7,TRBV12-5,CASGSLFYEQYF,TGTGCTAGTGGTTCTCTGTTTTACGAGCAGTACTTC
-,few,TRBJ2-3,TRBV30,CAWSEILGTRMYF,TGTGCCTGGAGTGAAATCTTGGGAACTCGCATGTATTTT
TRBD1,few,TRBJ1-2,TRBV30,CAWSPTGVRSSTF,TGTGCCTGGAGTCCTACAGGGGTTCGATCCTCCACCTTC
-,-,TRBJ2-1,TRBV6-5,CASSDSRSSYNEQFF,TGTGCCAGCAGCGACAGTAGAAGCTCCTACAATGAGCAGTTCTTC
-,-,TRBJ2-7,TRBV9,CASSTGYSSSYEQYF,TGTGCCAGCAGCACGGGCTATTCCAGCTCCTACGAGCAGTACTTC
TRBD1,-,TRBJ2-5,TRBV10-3,CAIGLGQGVETQYF,TGTGCCATCGGATTGGGACAGGGGGTGGAGACCCAGTACTTC
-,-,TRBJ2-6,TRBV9,CASTVHPGGTNVLTF,TGTGCCAGCACCGTCCACCCCGGGGGCACCAACGTCCTGACTTTC
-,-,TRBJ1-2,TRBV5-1,CASSLGKGGYGYTF,TGCGCCAGCAGCTTGGGCAAAGGAGGCTATGGCTACACCTTC
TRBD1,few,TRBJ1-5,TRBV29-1,CSVGQGGDQPQHF,TGCAGCGTGGGACAGGGAGGGGATCAGCCCCAGCATTTT
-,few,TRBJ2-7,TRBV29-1,CSAGQLGSYEQYF,TGCAGCGCCGGACAGCTCGGTTCCTACGAGCAGTACTTC
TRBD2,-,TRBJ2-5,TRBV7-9,CASSAGTSGMETQYF,TGTGCCAGCAGCGCAGGGACTAGCGGGATGGAGACCCAGTACTTC
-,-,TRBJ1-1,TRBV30,CAWTAQANTEAFF,TGTGCCTGGACCGCACAGGCAAACACTGAAGCTTTCTTT
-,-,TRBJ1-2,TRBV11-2,CASSSPRGSWGYTF,TGTGCCAGCAGCTCCCCCAGGGGAAGTTGGGGCTACACCTTC
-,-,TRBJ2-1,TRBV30,CATTALNEQFF,TGTGCCACCACGGCCCTCAATGAGCAGTTCTTC
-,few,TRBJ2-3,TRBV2,CASESPAGTSTDTQYF,TGTGCCAGCGAGTCACCCGCAGGGACCAGCACAGATACGCAGTATTTT
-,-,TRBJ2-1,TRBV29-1,CSVDLTGEQFF,TGCAGCGTTGATCTCACTGGTGAGCAGTTCTTC
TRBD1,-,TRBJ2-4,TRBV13,CASGGNIQYF,TGTGCCTCAGGGGGAAACATTCAGTACTTC
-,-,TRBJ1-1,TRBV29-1,CSVDPKNTEAFF,TGCAGCGTTGATCCCAAAAACACTGAAGCTTTCTTT
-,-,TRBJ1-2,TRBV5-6,CASSFFSGPPYGTF,TGTGCCAGCAGCTTTTTCTCCGGGCCGCCCTATGGCACCTTC
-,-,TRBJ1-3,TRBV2,CASHGDSGNTIYF,TGTGCCAGCCACGGGGACTCTGGAAACACCATATATTTT
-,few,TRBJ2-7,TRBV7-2,CASSHRDGYEQYF,TGTGCCAGCAGCCACAGGGATGGCTACGAGCAGTACTTC
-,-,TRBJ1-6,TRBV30,CAWSMGPHSPLHF,TGTGCCTGGAGTATGGGGCCTCATTCACCCCTCCACTTT
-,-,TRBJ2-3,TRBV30,CACSSKDTQYF,TGTGCCTGTTCTAGCAAAGATACGCAGTATTTT
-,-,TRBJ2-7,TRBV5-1,CASSLVPGDWYEQYF,TGCGCCAGCAGCTTGGTTCCAGGGGACTGGTACGAGCAGTACTTC
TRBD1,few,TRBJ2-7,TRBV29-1,CSVPGTGAYEQYF,TGCAGCGTTCCCGGGACAGGAGCCTACGAGCAGTACTTC
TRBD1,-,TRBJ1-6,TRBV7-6,CASRRTGLNSPLHF,TGTGCCAGCAGACGGACAGGGTTGAATTCACCCCTCCACTTT
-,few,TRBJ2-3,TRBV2,CASRAEGHTDTQYF,TGTGCCAGCAGGGCTGAGGGACACACAGATACGCAGTATTTT
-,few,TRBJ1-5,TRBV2,CASRASNQPQHF,TGTGCCAGCAGGGCTAGCAATCAGCCCCAGCATTTT
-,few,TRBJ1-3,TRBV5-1,CASRREGSGNTIYF,TGCGCCAGCAGACGGGAGGGCTCTGGAAACACCATATATTTT
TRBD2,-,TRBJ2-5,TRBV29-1,CSAPTSGAEETQYF,TGCAGCGCACCGACTAGCGGAGCCGAAGAGACCCAGTACTTC
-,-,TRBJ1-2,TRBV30,CAWSVQGYGYTF,TGTGCCTGGAGTGTACAGGGCTATGGCTACACCTTC
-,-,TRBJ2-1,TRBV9,CASSVATPGIEQFF,TGTGCCAGCAGCGTAGCTACACCGGGGATTGAGCAGTTCTTC
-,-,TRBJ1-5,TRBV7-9,CASSFQGDQPQHF,TGTGCCAGCAGCTTCCAAGGGGACCAGCCCCAGCATTTT